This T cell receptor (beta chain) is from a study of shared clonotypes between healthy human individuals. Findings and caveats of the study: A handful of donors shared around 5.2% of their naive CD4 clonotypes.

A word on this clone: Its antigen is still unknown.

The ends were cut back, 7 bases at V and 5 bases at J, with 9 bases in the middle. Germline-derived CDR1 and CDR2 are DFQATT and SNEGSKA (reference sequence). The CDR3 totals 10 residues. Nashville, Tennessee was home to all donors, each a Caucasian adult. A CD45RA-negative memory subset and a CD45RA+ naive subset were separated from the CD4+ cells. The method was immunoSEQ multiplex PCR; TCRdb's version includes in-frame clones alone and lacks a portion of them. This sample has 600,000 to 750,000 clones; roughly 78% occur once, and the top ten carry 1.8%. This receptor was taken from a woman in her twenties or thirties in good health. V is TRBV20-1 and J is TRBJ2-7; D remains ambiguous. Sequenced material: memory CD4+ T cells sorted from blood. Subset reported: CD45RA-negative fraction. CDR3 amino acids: CSGVGNEQYF. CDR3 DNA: TGCAGTGGTGTGGGAAACGAGCAGTACTTC.